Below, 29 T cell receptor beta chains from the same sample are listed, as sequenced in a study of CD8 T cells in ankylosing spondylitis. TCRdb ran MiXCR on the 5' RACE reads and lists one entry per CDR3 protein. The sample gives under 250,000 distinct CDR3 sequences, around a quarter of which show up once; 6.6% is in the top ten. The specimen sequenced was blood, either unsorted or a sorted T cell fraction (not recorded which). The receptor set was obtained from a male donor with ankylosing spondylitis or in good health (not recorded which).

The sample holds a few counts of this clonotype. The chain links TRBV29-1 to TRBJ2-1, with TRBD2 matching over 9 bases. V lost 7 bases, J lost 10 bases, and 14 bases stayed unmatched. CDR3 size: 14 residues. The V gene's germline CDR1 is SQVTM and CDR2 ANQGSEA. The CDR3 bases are TGCAGCGGGGGCGGGGGGGTAGCCTCCTACGAGCAGTTCTTC. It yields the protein CSGGGGVASYEQFF.

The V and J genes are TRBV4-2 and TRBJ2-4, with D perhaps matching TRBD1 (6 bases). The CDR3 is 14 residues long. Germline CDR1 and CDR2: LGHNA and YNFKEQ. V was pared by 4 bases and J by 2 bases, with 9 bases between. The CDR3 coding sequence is TGTGCCAGCAGCCCAGGGGCAACCAAAAACATTCAGTACTTC. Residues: CASSPGATKNIQYF.

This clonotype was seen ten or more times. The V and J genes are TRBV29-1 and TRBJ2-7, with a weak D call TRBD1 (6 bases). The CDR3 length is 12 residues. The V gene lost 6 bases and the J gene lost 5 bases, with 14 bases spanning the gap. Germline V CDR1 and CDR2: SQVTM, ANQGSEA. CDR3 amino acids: CSVKQGYDEQYF. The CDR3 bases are TGCAGCGTCAAACAGGGTTACGACGAGCAGTACTTC.

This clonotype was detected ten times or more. The CDR3 reads CSAEASSGSYNEQFF. CDR3 DNA sequence: TGCAGTGCCGAAGCGAGTAGCGGGAGTTACAATGAGCAGTTCTTC. The chain has TRBV20-1 and TRBJ2-1; 9 bases are a match to TRBD2. The V and J ends lost 6 bases and 4 bases, in that order; junction bases with no gene match: 10. The CDR3 extends over 15 amino acids. Germline V gives CDR1 DFQATT, CDR2 SNEGSKA (reference sequence).

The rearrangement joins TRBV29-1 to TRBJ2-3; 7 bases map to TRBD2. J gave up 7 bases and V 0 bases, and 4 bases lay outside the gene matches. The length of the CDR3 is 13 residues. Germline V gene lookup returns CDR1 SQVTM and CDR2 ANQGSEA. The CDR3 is CSVEETSQNTQYF. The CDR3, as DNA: TGCAGCGTTGAAGAGACTAGCCAAAATACGCAGTATTTT.

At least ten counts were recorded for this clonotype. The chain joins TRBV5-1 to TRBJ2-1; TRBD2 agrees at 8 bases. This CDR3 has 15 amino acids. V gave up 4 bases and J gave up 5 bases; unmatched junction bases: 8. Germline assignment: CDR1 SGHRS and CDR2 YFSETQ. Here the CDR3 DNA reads TGCGCCAGCAGCGTAAGACTAGCGAGAGACAATGAGCAGTTCTTC. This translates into CASSVRLARDNEQFF.

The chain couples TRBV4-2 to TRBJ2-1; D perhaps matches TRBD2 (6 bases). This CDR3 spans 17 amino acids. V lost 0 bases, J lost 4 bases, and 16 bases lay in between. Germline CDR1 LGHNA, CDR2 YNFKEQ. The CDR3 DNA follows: TGTGCCAGCAGCCAAGACTTCTTAGCGGCTCAATACAATGAGCAGTTCTTC. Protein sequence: CASSQDFLAAQYNEQFF.

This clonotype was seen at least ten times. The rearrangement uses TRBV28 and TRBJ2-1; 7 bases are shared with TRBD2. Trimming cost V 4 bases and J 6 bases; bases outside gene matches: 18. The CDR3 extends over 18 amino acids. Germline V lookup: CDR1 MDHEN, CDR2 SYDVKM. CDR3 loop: CASSWGPRGEKLGNEQFF. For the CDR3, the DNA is TGTGCCAGCAGTTGGGGACCCCGGGGGGAAAAGCTGGGCAATGAGCAGTTCTTC.

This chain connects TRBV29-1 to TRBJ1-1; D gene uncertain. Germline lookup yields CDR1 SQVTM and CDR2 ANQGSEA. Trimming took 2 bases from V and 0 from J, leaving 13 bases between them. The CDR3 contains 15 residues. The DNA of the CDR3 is TGCAGCGTTGAATATCTGTCGGCATTGAACACTGAAGCTTTCTTT. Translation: CSVEYLSALNTEAFF.

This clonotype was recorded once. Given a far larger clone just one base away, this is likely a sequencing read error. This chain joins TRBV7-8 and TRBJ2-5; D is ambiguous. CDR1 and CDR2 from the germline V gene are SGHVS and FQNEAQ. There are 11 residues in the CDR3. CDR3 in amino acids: CASSLAETRYF. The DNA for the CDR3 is TGTGCCAGCAGCTTAGCGGAGACCCGGTACTTC.

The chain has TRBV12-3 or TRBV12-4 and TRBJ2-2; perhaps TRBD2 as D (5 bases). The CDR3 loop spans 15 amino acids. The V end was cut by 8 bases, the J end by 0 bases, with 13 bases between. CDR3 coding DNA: TGTGCCAGCGCTCGGGCTAGCTCGAACACCGGGGAGCTGTTTTTT. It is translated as CASARASSNTGELFF.

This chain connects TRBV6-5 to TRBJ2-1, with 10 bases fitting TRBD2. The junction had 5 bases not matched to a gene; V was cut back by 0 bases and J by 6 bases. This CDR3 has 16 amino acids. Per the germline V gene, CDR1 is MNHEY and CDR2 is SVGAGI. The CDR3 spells CASSYSSSGRVNEQFF. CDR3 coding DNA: TGTGCCAGCAGTTACTCCTCCAGCGGGAGGGTCAATGAGCAGTTCTTC.

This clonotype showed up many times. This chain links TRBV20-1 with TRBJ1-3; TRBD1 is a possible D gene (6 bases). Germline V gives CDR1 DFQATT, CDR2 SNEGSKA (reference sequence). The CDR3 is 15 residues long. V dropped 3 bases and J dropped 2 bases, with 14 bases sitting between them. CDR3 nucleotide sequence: TGCAGTGCTAGCCCCCAGGGGATGCCTGGAAACACCATATATTTT. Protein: CSASPQGMPGNTIYF.

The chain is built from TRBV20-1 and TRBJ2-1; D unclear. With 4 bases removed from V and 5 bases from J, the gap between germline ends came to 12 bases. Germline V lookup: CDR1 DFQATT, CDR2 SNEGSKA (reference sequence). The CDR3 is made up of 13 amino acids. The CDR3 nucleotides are TGCAGTGCTATCCTGACTGAGAACAATGAGCAGTTCTTC. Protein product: CSAILTENNEQFF.

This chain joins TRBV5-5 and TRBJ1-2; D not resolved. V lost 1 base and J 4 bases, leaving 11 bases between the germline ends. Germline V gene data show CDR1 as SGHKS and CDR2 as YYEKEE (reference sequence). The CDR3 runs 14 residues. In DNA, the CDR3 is TGTGCCAGCAGCTTGTCACAGCAACCCTATGGCTACACCTTC. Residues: CASSLSQQPYGYTF.

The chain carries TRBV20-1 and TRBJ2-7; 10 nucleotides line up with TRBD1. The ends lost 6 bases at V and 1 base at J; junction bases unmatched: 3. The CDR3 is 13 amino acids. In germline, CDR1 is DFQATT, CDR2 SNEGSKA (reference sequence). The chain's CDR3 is CSARTGGSYEQYF. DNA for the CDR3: TGCAGTGCCCGGACAGGGGGTTCCTACGAGCAGTACTTC.

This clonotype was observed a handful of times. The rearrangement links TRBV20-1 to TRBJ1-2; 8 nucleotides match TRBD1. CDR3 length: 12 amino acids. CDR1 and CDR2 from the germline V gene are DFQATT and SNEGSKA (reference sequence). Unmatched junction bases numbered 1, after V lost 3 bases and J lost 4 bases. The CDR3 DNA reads TGCAGTGCTAGGACAGGGGCCTATGGCTACACCTTC. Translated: CSARTGAYGYTF.

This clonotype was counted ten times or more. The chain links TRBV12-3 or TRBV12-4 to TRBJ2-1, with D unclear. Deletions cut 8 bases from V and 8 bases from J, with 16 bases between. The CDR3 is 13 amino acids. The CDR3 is CASASVLVDEQFF. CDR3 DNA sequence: TGTGCCAGCGCAAGTGTATTAGTAGATGAGCAGTTCTTC.

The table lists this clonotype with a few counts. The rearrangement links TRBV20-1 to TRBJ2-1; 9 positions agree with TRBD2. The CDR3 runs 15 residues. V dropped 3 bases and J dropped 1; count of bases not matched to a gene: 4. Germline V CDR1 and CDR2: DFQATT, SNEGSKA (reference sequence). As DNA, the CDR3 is TGCAGTGCTAGGGAGCGGGAGGCGTCCTACAATGAGCAGTTCTTC. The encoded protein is CSAREREASYNEQFF.

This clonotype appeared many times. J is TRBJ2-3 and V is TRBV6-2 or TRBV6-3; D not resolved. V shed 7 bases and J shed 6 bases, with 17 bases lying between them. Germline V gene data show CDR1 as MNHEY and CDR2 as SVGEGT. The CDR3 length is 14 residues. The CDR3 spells CASTDLVRVDTQYF. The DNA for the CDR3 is TGTGCCAGCACCGACCTGGTCCGGGTTGATACGCAGTATTTT.

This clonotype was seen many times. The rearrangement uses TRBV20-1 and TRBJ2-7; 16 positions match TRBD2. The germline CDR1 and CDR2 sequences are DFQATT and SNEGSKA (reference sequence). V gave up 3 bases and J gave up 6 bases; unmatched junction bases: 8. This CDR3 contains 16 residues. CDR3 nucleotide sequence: TGCAGTGCTAGCCCGACCGGGACTAGCGGGAGGGCCGAGCAGTACTTC. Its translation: CSASPTGTSGRAEQYF.

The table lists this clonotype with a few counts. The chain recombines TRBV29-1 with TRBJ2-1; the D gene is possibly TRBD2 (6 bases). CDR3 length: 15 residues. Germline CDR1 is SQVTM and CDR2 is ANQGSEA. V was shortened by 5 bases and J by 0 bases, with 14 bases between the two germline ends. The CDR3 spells CSVRRDASSYNEQFF. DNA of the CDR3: TGCAGCGTTCGGCGGGACGCCAGCTCCTACAATGAGCAGTTCTTC.

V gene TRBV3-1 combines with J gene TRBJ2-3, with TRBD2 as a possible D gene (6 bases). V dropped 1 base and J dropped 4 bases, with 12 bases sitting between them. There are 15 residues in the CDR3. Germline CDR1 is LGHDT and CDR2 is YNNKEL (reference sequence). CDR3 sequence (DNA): TGTGCCAGCAGCCAAGGGCCCTGGAGGGCAGATACGCAGTATTTT. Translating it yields CASSQGPWRADTQYF.

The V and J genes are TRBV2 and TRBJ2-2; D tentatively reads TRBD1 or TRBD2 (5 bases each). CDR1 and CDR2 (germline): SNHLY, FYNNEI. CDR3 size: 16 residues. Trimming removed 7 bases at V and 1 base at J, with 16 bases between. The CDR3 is CASIGDEGRNTGELFF. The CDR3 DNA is TGTGCCAGCATCGGGGACGAGGGTAGGAACACCGGGGAGCTGTTTTTT.

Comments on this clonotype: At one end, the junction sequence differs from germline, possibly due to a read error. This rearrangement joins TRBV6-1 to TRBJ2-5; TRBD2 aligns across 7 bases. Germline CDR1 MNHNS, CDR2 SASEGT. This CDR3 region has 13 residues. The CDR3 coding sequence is TGTGCCAGCAGTCAAGCGGGAATGGAGACCCAGTACTTC. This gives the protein CASSQAGMETQYF.

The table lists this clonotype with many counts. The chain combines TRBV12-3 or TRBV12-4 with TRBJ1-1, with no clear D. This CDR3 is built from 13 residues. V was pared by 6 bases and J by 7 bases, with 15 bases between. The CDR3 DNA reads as TGTGCCAGCAGACCGACGACCGGCGGTGAAGCTTTCTTT. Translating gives CASRPTTGGEAFF.

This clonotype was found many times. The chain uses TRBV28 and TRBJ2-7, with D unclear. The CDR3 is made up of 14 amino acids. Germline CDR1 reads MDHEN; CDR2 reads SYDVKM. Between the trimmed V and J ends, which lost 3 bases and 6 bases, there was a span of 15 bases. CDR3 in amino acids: CASSFSFPSPEQYF. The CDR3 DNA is TGTGCCAGCAGTTTTAGCTTCCCTTCGCCCGAGCAGTACTTC.

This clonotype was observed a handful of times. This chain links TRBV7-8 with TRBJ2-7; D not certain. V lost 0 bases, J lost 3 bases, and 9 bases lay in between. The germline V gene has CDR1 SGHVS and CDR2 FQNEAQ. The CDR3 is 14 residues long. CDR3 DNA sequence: TGTGCCAGCAGCTTAGCGGGCGGTCTCTACGAGCAGTACTTC. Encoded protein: CASSLAGGLYEQYF.

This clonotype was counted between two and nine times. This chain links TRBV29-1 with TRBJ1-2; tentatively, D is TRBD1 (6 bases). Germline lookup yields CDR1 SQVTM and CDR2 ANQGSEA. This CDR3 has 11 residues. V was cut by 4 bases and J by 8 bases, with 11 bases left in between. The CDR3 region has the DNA TGCAGCGTTGGGCAGGGGATAGGCTACACCTTC. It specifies CSVGQGIGYTF.